The rows below give T cell receptor beta chains drawn from one sample of a study of cytomegalovirus exposure and HLA in healthy donors. Sequenced by immunoSEQ multiplex PCR; TCRdb stores in-frame clones only, minus some. Of tens of thousands of clones in the sample, around a tenth are singletons; the top ten hold around 25%. What was sequenced was PBMCs. These receptors all stem from a man aged 60-69 years in good health and CMV-seropositive. CDR3s leave out the opening cysteine and the closing phenylalanine or tryptophan.

cdr3_length j_call v_call cdr3_aa
12 TRBJ1-3 TRBV30 AWSFGFSGNTIY
11 TRBJ1-1 TRBV28 ASTLDSNTEAF
13 TRBJ2-2 TRBV7-6 ASSRGQGGTGELF
11 TRBJ1-3 TRBV28 ASSFGGENTIY
10 TRBJ1-2 TRBV6-5 ASSYLGQDLT
18 TRBJ1-5 TRBV15 ATSRDEVLLSRYSNQPQH
13 TRBJ2-3 TRBV11-2 ASSLGVAGLNTQY
13 TRBJ2-3 TRBV5-1 ASKPEDRDTDTQY
13 TRBJ1-2 TRBV6-1 ASSDQGALPYGYT
15 TRBJ2-1 TRBV13 ASSSPGLAGGRNEQF
11 TRBJ2-5 TRBV6-6 ASSPTSIETQY
14 TRBJ2-7 TRBV14 ASSLGASGLPLEQY
13 TRBJ2-6 TRBV25-1 ASSEPSSGANVLT
12 TRBJ2-3 TRBV5-4 ASSPDRATDTQY
11 TRBJ1-6 TRBV30 ACPAGRSSPLH
12 TRBJ1-1 TRBV19 ASSMGRGRTEAF
13 TRBJ1-4 TRBV19 ASSIFRQGAEKLF
17 TRBJ2-2 TRBV7-3 ASSFPGGGLAGTTGELF
13 TRBJ2-5 TRBV27 ASSRLTGSLETQY
13 TRBJ2-5 TRBV30 AWSPRTGTPETQY
12 TRBJ2-3 TRBV13 ASSLGRGSYTQY
16 TRBJ1-1 TRBV30 AWNQGRYGSGANTEAF
13 TRBJ1-2 TRBV5-4 ASSLDRAGRGGYT
13 TRBJ2-5 TRBV5-1 ASSLTSGGAETQY
16 TRBJ2-2 TRBV5-6 ASSSDRGLRSRAGELF
12 TRBJ1-6 TRBV7-9 ASSLGQGGSPLH
13 TRBJ1-6 TRBV10-3 AISERDSGNSPLH
12 TRBJ1-6 TRBV27 ASSGGRGDSPLH
15 TRBJ2-3 TRBV30 AWSAPPQRGPTDTQY
14 TRBJ1-3 TRBV5-1 ASSRDRGPPGNTIY
12 TRBJ2-3 TRBV7-2 ASRPNTAADTQY
12 TRBJ2-3 TRBV28 ASRLGLSTDTQY
12 TRBJ2-1 TRBV30 AWVSGGAYNEQF
13 TRBJ2-1 TRBV5-1 ASWAAGGPYNEQF
13 TRBJ2-2 TRBV10-3 AISEYTPNTGELF
13 TRBJ1-2 TRBV6-5 ASSYGQGLNYGYT